Listed below are T cell receptor beta chains from one sample, sequenced in a study of T cells after yellow fever vaccination. Via MiXCR, TCRdb re-called the 5' RACE reads, giving one row per CDR3 protein. Of 90,000 to 130,000 distinct CDR3 sequences listed, roughly 8.9% are singletons. The sample was CD8+ T cells sorted from PBMCs, taken 45 days after the yellow fever booster vaccination. Receptor source: a man under 40 who received the YFV17D yellow fever vaccine. Both conserved end residues are part of each CDR3.

j_call,cdr3_length,v_call,cdr3_aa
TRBJ2-7,14,TRBV5-1,CASSLVQGSYEQYF
TRBJ2-1,15,TRBV15,CATSRDPGDSRNQFF
TRBJ2-7,12,TRBV11-2,CASSLDVVEQYF
TRBJ2-7,13,TRBV4-3,CASSYRVDYEQYF
TRBJ2-1,17,TRBV5-1,CASSSAGSGTPLDEQFF
TRBJ2-5,17,TRBV28,CASSLDQDRGRRETQYF
TRBJ1-6,13,TRBV25-1,CATGTGYNSPLHF
TRBJ2-1,12,TRBV7-9,CASSPGLPEQFF
TRBJ2-2,13,TRBV24-1,CATRSGRTGELFF
TRBJ2-5,11,TRBV28,CAISKQVTQYF
TRBJ2-7,11,TRBV12-3/TRBV12-4,CATGSALEQYF
TRBJ2-5,16,TRBV28,CASSSGLAGRQETQYF
TRBJ2-7,14,TRBV3-1,CASSLQGRPYEQYF
TRBJ2-1,15,TRBV4-2,CASSQERDSVNEQFF
TRBJ2-3,15,TRBV5-1,CASSLEGTFTDTQYF
TRBJ2-1,16,TRBV5-1,CASSLVAGTPYNEQFF
TRBJ2-7,16,TRBV7-9,CASSLTTGTGGYEQYF
TRBJ2-1,14,TRBV25-1,CASGRTSGDNEQFF
TRBJ2-5,16,TRBV12-3/TRBV12-4,CASSPSLAGGEETQYF
TRBJ2-7,14,TRBV12-3/TRBV12-4,CASSFGLEGDEQYF
TRBJ1-5,15,TRBV7-2,CASSLGWGGNQPQHF
TRBJ1-1,14,TRBV14,CASSQLGRTTEAFF
TRBJ2-3,16,TRBV11-2,CASSLVYSGPTDTQYF
TRBJ2-7,15,TRBV4-3,CASSQDFGFPYEQYF
TRBJ1-4,13,TRBV6-5,CASSYSVNEKLFF
TRBJ1-4,14,TRBV7-9,CASSHTGFNEKLFF
TRBJ1-3,14,TRBV5-8,CASSPDPPGNTIYF
TRBJ1-5,16,TRBV6-5,CANAGQGARGNQPQHF
TRBJ2-2,16,TRBV5-1,CASSWGKAGEAGELFF
TRBJ2-7,15,TRBV15,CATSRDSSTDYEQYF
TRBJ1-4,15,TRBV15,CATSGGTGVGEKLFF
TRBJ2-1,13,TRBV7-9,CASSFRTEFKQFF
TRBJ2-1,16,TRBV6-5,CASSPSGLDFYNEQFF
TRBJ2-7,14,TRBV7-2,CASSPPGRFVEQYF
TRBJ2-3,17,TRBV11-2,CASSPMGVGGWTDTQYF
TRBJ2-1,14,TRBV19,CASSISSSFDEQFF
TRBJ1-2,14,TRBV12-3/TRBV12-4,CASSFHNENYGYTF
TRBJ1-4,14,TRBV20-1,CSARLSHSNEKLFF
TRBJ2-7,13,TRBV7-9,CASSLVVSYEQYF
TRBJ2-1,14,TRBV7-9,CASSLSGGLNEQFF
TRBJ2-3,16,TRBV15,CATSVGLAGGSDTQYF
TRBJ2-5,14,TRBV7-9,CASSPAGAGETQYF
TRBJ2-7,14,TRBV7-8,CASTPSGSPYEQYF
TRBJ1-4,13,TRBV29-1,CSATGTGKGKLFF
TRBJ2-1,13,TRBV4-3,CASSQSSGNEQFF